These 32 T cell receptor beta chains came from one sample sequenced in a study of cytomegalovirus exposure and HLA in healthy donors. A multiplex PCR was run with 60 Vbeta primers and 13 Jbeta primers. This table comes from immunoSEQ multiplex PCR, and its TCRdb copy is limited to in-frame clones, with some not included. The table has some 140,000 clones, roughly three quarters seen once. Sequenced input: PBMCs. The receptor set was obtained from a man under 40 in good health and CMV-seronegative.

This clone has a single count. The gene calls are TRBV5-4 and TRBJ1-2; the D is unclear. Germline loops: CDR1 SGHNT, CDR2 YYREEE (reference sequence). This CDR3 spans 14 amino acids. The germline V and J ends were trimmed by 0 bases and 3 bases, with 9 bases remaining between them. CDR3 loop: CASSLVAQDYGYTF. The CDR3 coding sequence is TGTGCCAGCAGCTTGGTCGCTCAGGACTATGGCTACACCTTC.

As concerns this clone: Other DNA sequences in this sample translate to the same CDR3. The chain couples TRBV27 to TRBJ2-3; TRBD2 agrees at 8 bases. J gave up 8 bases and V 6 bases, and 4 bases lay outside the gene matches. Per the germline V gene, CDR1 is MNHEY and CDR2 is SMNVEV (reference sequence). The length of the CDR3 is 12 residues. CDR3 coding DNA: TGTGCCAGCAGGGCCGGGGGGGGTACGCAGTATTTT. As protein: CASRAGGGTQYF.

V gene TRBV6-1 combines with J gene TRBJ1-5; 7 bases map to TRBD1. This CDR3 comprises 13 residues. Germline CDR1 reads MNHNS; CDR2 reads SASEGT. V was pared by 4 bases and J by 6 bases, with 3 bases of the junction left unmatched. The CDR3, as DNA: TGTGCCAGCAGTGGACAGGGAATTCAGCCCCAGCATTTT. The encoded protein is CASSGQGIQPQHF.

In its sample, this clone was seen a few times. The rearrangement joins TRBV7-2 to TRBJ2-7; D unclear. The germline V gene has CDR1 SGHTA and CDR2 FQGNSA. The CDR3 totals 14 residues. V was clipped by 0 bases and J by 0 bases, with 6 bases between them. CDR3 sequence reads: CASSLALSSYEQYF. The CDR3 nucleotides read TGTGCCAGCAGCTTAGCTCTCAGCTCCTACGAGCAGTACTTC.

V is TRBV10-3 and J is TRBJ2-3, with 15 bases identical to TRBD2. CDR1 and CDR2 (germline): ENHRY, SYGVKD. The CDR3 has 14 residues. V dropped 11 bases and J dropped 5; count of bases not matched to a gene: 5. CDR3 coding DNA: TGTGCCTCCCGGGGACTAGCGGGAGGAGATACGCAGTATTTT. Protein: CASRGLAGGDTQYF.

The CDR3 protein is CASSLRPGQVNTGELFF. In DNA form, the CDR3 reads TGTGCCAGCAGCCTAAGACCGGGACAGGTGAACACCGGGGAGCTGTTTTTT. The rearrangement uses TRBV7-9 and TRBJ2-2; 8 bases fit TRBD1. The CDR3 totals 17 residues. J gave up 1 base and V 5 bases, and 9 bases lay outside the gene matches. CDR1 and CDR2 (germline): SEHNR, FQNEAQ (reference sequence). Filled out from reference TRBV7-9 and TRBJ2-2, the complete variable domain reads DTGVSQNPRHKITKRGQNVTFRCDPISEHNRLYWYRQTLGQGPEFLTYFQNEAQLEKSRLLSDRFSAERPKGSFSTLEIQRTEQGDSAMYLCASSLRPGQVNTGELFFGEGSRLTVL.

The rearrangement uses TRBV19 and TRBJ2-2, with a possible D match to TRBD2 (6 bases). V was clipped by 5 bases and J by 8 bases, with 24 bases between them. CDR3 length equals 17 residues. CDR1 LNHDA and CDR2 SQIVND come from the germline V gene (reference sequence). CDR3 nucleotides: TGTGCCAGTAGTCCCCAGTGGGTCGACGGGAGAGGTGGGGAGCTGTTTTTT. Translated, it gives CASSPQWVDGRGGELFF.

This clone was observed a single time. V gene TRBV5-1 combines with J gene TRBJ2-5; D not certain. Trimming took 4 bases from V and 2 from J, leaving 3 bases between them. Germline V gene lookup returns CDR1 SGHRS and CDR2 YFSETQ. There are 11 residues in the CDR3. The CDR3 DNA reads as TGCGCCAGCAGCGAGCAAGAGACCCAGTACTTC. Protein sequence: CASSEQETQYF.

This chain uses TRBV7-9 with TRBJ2-4; D remains ambiguous. Per germline, CDR1 SEHNR and CDR2 FQNEAQ (reference sequence). The CDR3 contains 15 residues. Between the trimmed V and J ends, which lost 1 base and 0 bases, there was a span of 7 bases. In nucleotides, the CDR3 is TGTGCCAGCAGCTTAGGGAGTTTAGCCAAAAACATTCAGTACTTC. Its protein is CASSLGSLAKNIQYF.

The chain carries TRBV29-1 and TRBJ1-2; 8 nucleotides align to TRBD1. Trimming removed 5 bases from V and 6 bases from J; junction bases left unmatched: 5. This CDR3 has 12 residues. Germline V gene data show CDR1 as SQVTM and CDR2 as ANQGSEA. The CDR3 bases are TGCAGCGTTATGGAACAGGGGGATGGCTACACCTTC. It is translated as CSVMEQGDGYTF.

This clone was recorded a few times. The V gene is TRBV30, the J gene TRBJ2-2; possibly TRBD2 for D (6 bases). Germline loops: CDR1 GTSNPN, CDR2 SVGIG (reference sequence). This CDR3 contains 15 residues. V was shortened by 0 bases and J by 3 bases, with 11 bases between the two germline ends. The CDR3 is CAWSVEGRDTGELFF. The CDR3 DNA is TGTGCCTGGAGTGTGGAGGGTCGTGACACCGGGGAGCTGTTTTTT.

This chain links TRBV9 with TRBJ2-7; D remains ambiguous. CDR3 length equals 17 residues. V lost 4 bases and J 2 bases, leaving 22 bases between the germline ends. The germline V gene encodes CDR1 SGDLS and CDR2 YYNGEE. The CDR3 loop is CASSPYRQVIPTYEQYF. For the CDR3, the DNA is TGTGCCAGCAGCCCCTACCGGCAGGTGATCCCTACCTACGAGCAGTACTTC.

The V gene is TRBV19, the J gene TRBJ2-4; 10 bases agree with TRBD1. The germline gives CDR1 LNHDA, CDR2 SQIVND (reference sequence). The length of the CDR3 is 16 residues. With V trimmed by 3 bases and J by 9 bases, 11 bases remained unmatched. The CDR3: CASSIGDRGQFPIQYF. DNA of the CDR3: TGTGCCAGTAGTATTGGTGACAGGGGGCAATTTCCCATTCAGTACTTC. Using reference TRBV19 and TRBJ2-4 for the parts outside the CDR3, the full variable domain is DGGITQSPKYLFRKEGQNVTLSCEQNLNHDAMYWYRQDPGQGLRLIYYSQIVNDFQKGDIAEGYSVSREKKESFPLTVTSAQKNPTAFYLCASSIGDRGQFPIQYFGAGTRLSVL.

This clone was recorded a few times. The chain has TRBV6-1 and TRBJ2-1, with D possibly being TRBD1 (6 bases). CDR1 is MNHNS and CDR2 is SASEGT in the germline V gene. The CDR3 is made up of 14 amino acids. V shed 6 bases and J shed 7 bases, with 16 bases lying between them. This chain's CDR3 is CASRQGLVENEQFF. In DNA, the CDR3 is TGTGCCAGCAGGCAGGGGTTAGTAGAAAATGAGCAGTTCTTC.

This chain connects TRBV10-3 to TRBJ2-7, with 13 bases that match TRBD2. Germline V gives CDR1 ENHRY, CDR2 SYGVKD. With V trimmed by 3 bases and J by 4 bases, 3 bases remained unmatched. The CDR3 runs to 15 residues. The DNA for the CDR3 is TGTGCCATCAGTGATGGGACTAGCGGGACTTACGAGCAGTACTTC. Protein sequence: CAISDGTSGTYEQYF.

The chain joins TRBV9 to TRBJ1-5; tentative D call: TRBD1 (6 bases). Germline V gene data show CDR1 as SGDLS and CDR2 as YYNGEE. CDR3 length: 15 amino acids. The ends were cut back, 0 bases at V and 7 bases at J, with 14 bases in the middle. CDR3 residues: CASSVGAGVDQPQHF. As DNA, the CDR3 is TGTGCCAGCAGCGTAGGGGCAGGGGTGGACCAGCCCCAGCATTTT.

This chain links TRBV5-1 with TRBJ2-3; 8 bases match TRBD1. Trimming cost V 4 bases and J 0 bases; bases outside gene matches: 7. The CDR3 runs to 16 residues. The germline CDR1 and CDR2 sequences are SGHRS and YFSETQ. CDR3 DNA sequence: TGCGCCAGCAGCACACCCGGGACAGGAAGCACAGATACGCAGTATTTT. Translating gives CASSTPGTGSTDTQYF.

The CDR3 sequence is CASSFRTSDRGTGELFF. In nucleotides, the CDR3 is TGTGCCAGCAGTTTTCGGACTAGCGATCGAGGCACCGGGGAGCTGTTTTTT. The chain carries TRBV27 and TRBJ2-2, with TRBD2 matching 9 bases. The CDR3 contains 17 residues. Germline CDR1 is MNHEY and CDR2 is SMNVEV (reference sequence). V was pared by 3 bases and J by 4 bases, with 9 bases of the junction left unmatched.

This clone was counted only a few times. The chain employs TRBV7-8 and TRBJ1-2, with 8 bases lining up with TRBD1. The CDR3 contains 14 residues. The trim removed 2 bases at V and 9 bases at J, leaving 8 bases unmatched. Germline CDR1 SGHVS, CDR2 FQNEAQ. CDR3 region: CASSLSGGLGSYTF. The CDR3 coding sequence is TGTGCCAGCAGCTTATCAGGGGGCCTAGGGAGCTACACCTTC.

The chain has TRBV19 and TRBJ2-6, with 8 bases matching TRBD1. Looked up from germline, CDR1 is LNHDA and CDR2 is SQIVND (reference sequence). The CDR3 covers 15 residues. Trimming took 10 bases from V and 0 from J; bases not matched to a gene: 5. For the CDR3, the DNA is TGTGCCATTGGACAGGGAACCTCTGGGGCCAACGTCCTGACTTTC. It translates to CAIGQGTSGANVLTF.

This clone has a handful of counts. This rearrangement joins TRBV7-6 to TRBJ2-7, with a possible D match to TRBD2 (6 bases). V lost 2 bases and J lost 5, with 16 bases in between. Germline V gene lookup returns CDR1 SGHVS and CDR2 FNYEAQ. The length of the CDR3 is 15 residues. The DNA for the CDR3 is TGTGCCAGCAGCTTATCTCCGGGAGAAACGAACGAGCAGTACTTC. The encoded protein is CASSLSPGETNEQYF.

CDR3 sequence (DNA): TGTGCCAGCAGTTTAAACAGCGGCTACGAGCAGTACTTC. Translated, it gives CASSLNSGYEQYF. The rearrangement joins TRBV28 to TRBJ2-7, with D tentatively TRBD2 (5 bases). The CDR3 is 13 amino acids. The ends were cut back, 2 bases at V and 3 bases at J, with 8 bases in the middle. Germline assignment: CDR1 MDHEN and CDR2 SYDVKM.

This chain uses TRBV4-1 with TRBJ1-4, with unresolved D. V lost 1 base and J lost 8, with 11 bases in between. Germline assignment: CDR1 MGHRA and CDR2 YSYEKL. This CDR3 spans 14 amino acids. CDR3: CASSQGSLWEKLFF. The DNA of the CDR3 is TGCGCCAGCAGCCAAGGGAGCTTATGGGAAAAACTGTTTTTT.

This rearrangement joins TRBV27 to TRBJ1-1, with a weak D call TRBD1 (6 bases). This CDR3 has 13 amino acids. V was trimmed by 3 bases and J by 6 bases, leaving 11 bases between them. Germline loops: CDR1 MNHEY, CDR2 SMNVEV (reference sequence). CDR3 coding DNA: TGTGCCAGCAGTTTTCCAGGGGCAGCTGAAGCTTTCTTT. It specifies CASSFPGAAEAFF.

This chain links TRBV27 with TRBJ2-2, with D possibly matching TRBD1 (5 bases). V was cut by 1 base and J by 1 base, with 16 bases left in between. The CDR3 loop spans 18 amino acids. Germline CDR1 reads MNHEY; CDR2 reads SMNVEV (reference sequence). CDR3 in amino acids: CASSLFLGGHLNTGELFF. The CDR3 nucleotides are TGTGCCAGCAGTTTATTCTTGGGCGGACACCTGAACACCGGGGAGCTGTTTTTT.

The V call is TRBV6-5, the J call TRBJ2-3; 10 nucleotides agree with TRBD1. V lost 3 bases and J lost 4; bases outside the gene matches: 4. The CDR3 sequence is 15 residues long. Germline V CDR1 and CDR2: MNHEY, SVGAGI. The CDR3 reads CASSYSGQGADTQYF. In DNA form, the CDR3 reads TGTGCCAGCAGTTATTCCGGACAGGGGGCAGATACGCAGTATTTT.

This clone was seen a handful of times. The chain employs TRBV7-9 and TRBJ2-7; possible D gene TRBD1, 5 bases. The germline V and J ends were trimmed by 1 base and 3 bases, with 13 bases remaining between them. The germline gives CDR1 SEHNR, CDR2 FQNEAQ (reference sequence). The CDR3 spans 15 residues. CDR3 sequence reads: CASSLVLQAHYEQYF. For the CDR3, the DNA is TGTGCCAGCAGCTTAGTATTACAGGCTCACTACGAGCAGTACTTC.

This chain links TRBV28 with TRBJ1-2; D possibly corresponds to TRBD1 (5 bases). Germline loops: CDR1 MDHEN, CDR2 SYDVKM. The CDR3 has 15 residues. The V end lost 1 base, the J end lost 3 bases, and 12 bases lay between the germline ends. CDR3 sequence reads: CASSLSETAYYGYTF. The CDR3 coding sequence is TGTGCCAGCAGTTTATCTGAGACAGCGTACTATGGCTACACCTTC.

The chain joins TRBV11-2 to TRBJ2-7, with 10 nucleotides matching TRBD1. V lost 1 base and J lost 3; bases outside the gene matches: 0. This CDR3 has 14 residues. Germline lookup yields CDR1 SGHAT and CDR2 FQNNGV. The CDR3 reads CASSLGTGGYEQYF. For the CDR3, the DNA is TGTGCCAGCAGCTTAGGGACAGGGGGCTACGAGCAGTACTTC.

CDR3 in amino acids: CASSLRVGLTYEQYF. The CDR3 nucleotides read TGTGCCAGCAGCTTGCGGGTAGGCCTAACCTACGAGCAGTACTTC. This chain joins TRBV5-6 and TRBJ2-7, with unresolved D. The germline V gene encodes CDR1 SGHDT and CDR2 YYEEEE. V lost 1 base and J lost 2, with 13 bases in between. There are 15 residues in the CDR3.

The J gene is TRBJ2-7, the V gene TRBV2; a weak D match, TRBD2 (6 bases). The CDR3 consists of 12 residues. Trimming shortened V by 4 bases and J by 7 bases, and 11 bases separated the two germline ends. Germline-derived CDR1 and CDR2 are SNHLY and FYNNEI. CDR3 sequence reads: CASSGGGTEQYF. The CDR3 DNA is TGTGCCAGCAGTGGGGGCGGGACTGAGCAGTACTTC.

This chain uses TRBV5-5 with TRBJ1-1; the D gene is possibly TRBD1 (6 bases). V gave up 5 bases and J gave up 8 bases, with 19 bases separating them. The germline V gene encodes CDR1 SGHKS and CDR2 YYEKEE (reference sequence). The CDR3 covers 14 residues. The CDR3 coding sequence is TGTGCCAGCAGGTCACAGGGTGAACTGTTGGAAGCTTTCTTT. Amino acids: CASRSQGELLEAFF.